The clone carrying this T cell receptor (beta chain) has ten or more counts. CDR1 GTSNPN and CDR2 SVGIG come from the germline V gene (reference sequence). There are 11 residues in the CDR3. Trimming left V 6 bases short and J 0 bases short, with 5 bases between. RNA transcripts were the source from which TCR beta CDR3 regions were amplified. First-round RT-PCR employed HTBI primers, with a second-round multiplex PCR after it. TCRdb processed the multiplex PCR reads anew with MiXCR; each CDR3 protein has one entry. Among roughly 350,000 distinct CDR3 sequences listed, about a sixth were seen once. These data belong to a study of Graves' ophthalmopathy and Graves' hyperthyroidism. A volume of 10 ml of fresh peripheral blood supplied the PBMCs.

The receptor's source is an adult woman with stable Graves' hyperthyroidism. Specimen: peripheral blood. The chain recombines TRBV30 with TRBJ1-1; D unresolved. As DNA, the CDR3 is TGTGCCTGCTCGTTGAACACTGAAGCTTTCTTT. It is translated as CACSLNTEAFF. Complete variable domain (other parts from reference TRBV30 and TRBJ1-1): SQTIHQWPATLVQPVGSPLSLECTVEGTSNPNLYWYRQAAGRGLQLLFYSVGIGQISSEVPQNLSASRPQDRQFILSSKKLLLSDSGFYLCACSLNTEAFFGQGTRLTVV.